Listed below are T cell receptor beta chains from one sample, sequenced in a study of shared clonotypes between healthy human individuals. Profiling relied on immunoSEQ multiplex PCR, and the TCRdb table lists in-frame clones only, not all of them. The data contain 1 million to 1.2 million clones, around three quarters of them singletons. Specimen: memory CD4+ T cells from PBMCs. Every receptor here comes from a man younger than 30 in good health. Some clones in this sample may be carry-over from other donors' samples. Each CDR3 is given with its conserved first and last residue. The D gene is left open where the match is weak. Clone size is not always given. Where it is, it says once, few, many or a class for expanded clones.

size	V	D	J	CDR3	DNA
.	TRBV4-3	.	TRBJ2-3	CASSQDVRADTQYF	TGCGCCAGCAGCCAAGATGTCAGGGCAGATACGCAGTATTTT
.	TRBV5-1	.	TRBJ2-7	CASSYVGGTYEQYF	TGCGCCAGCAGCTACGTAGGCGGGACCTACGAGCAGTACTTC
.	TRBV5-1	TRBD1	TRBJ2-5	CASSLAGGAGQETQYF	TGCGCCAGCAGCTTGGCAGGGGGCGCTGGGCAAGAGACCCAGTACTTC
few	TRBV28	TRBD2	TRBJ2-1	CASSAGPGLAGVNEQFF	TGTGCCAGCAGCGCAGGACCGGGACTAGCGGGAGTCAATGAGCAGTTCTTC
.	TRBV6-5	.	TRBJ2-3	CASTYPGVDTQYF	TGTGCCAGCACCTACCCAGGGGTGGATACGCAGTATTTT
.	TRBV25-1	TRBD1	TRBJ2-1	CASSELQGAYNEQFF	TGTGCCAGCAGTGAGTTACAGGGGGCCTACAATGAGCAGTTCTTC
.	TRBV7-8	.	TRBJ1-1	CASSLVGGANTEAFF	TGTGCCAGCAGCTTAGTTGGCGGGGCGAACACTGAAGCTTTCTTT
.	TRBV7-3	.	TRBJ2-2	CASSSDRVTGELFF	TGTGCCAGCAGCTCGGACAGAGTTACCGGGGAGCTGTTTTTT
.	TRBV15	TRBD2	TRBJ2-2	CATSRDFAGETGELFF	TGTGCCACCAGCAGAGATTTTGCGGGAGAAACCGGGGAGCTGTTTTTT
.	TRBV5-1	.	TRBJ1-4	CASSWGGEEKLFF	TGCGCCAGCAGCTGGGGGGGCGAGGAAAAACTGTTTTTT
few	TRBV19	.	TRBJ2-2	CASSWGSGNTGELFF	TGTGCCAGTAGTTGGGGGTCGGGAAACACCGGGGAGCTGTTTTTT
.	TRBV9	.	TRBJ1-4	CASSKGPADEKLFF	TGTGCCAGCAGCAAGGGTCCAGCCGATGAAAAACTGTTTTTT
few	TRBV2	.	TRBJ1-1	CASSEQGNTEAFF	TGTGCCAGCAGTGAACAGGGGAACACTGAAGCTTTCTTT
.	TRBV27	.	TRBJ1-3	CASSRTGFGNTIYF	TGTGCCAGCAGCCGAACAGGGTTTGGAAACACCATATATTTT
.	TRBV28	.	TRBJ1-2	CASSFTGLYNYGYTF	TGTGCCAGCAGTTTTACAGGTCTCTACAACTATGGCTACACCTTC
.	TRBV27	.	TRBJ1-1	CASSPGQVNTEAFF	TGTGCCAGCAGTCCGGGACAAGTGAACACTGAAGCTTTCTTT
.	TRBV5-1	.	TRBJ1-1	CASSLDVMNTEAFF	TGCGCCAGCAGCTTAGACGTTATGAACACTGAAGCTTTCTTT
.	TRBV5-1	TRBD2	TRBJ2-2	CASSSLAGRTGELFF	TGCGCCAGCAGCTCGTTAGCGGGGAGAACCGGGGAGCTGTTTTTT
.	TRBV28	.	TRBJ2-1	CASSLKGASLSGLEQFF	TGTGCCAGCAGTTTAAAAGGGGCGTCCCTCTCTGGTTTGGAGCAGTTCTTC
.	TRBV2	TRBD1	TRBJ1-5	CASSFDGQGGNQPQHF	TGTGCCAGCAGCTTTGATGGACAGGGTGGCAATCAGCCCCAGCATTTT
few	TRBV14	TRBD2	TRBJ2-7	CASSPLGGDFYEQYF	TGTGCCAGCAGCCCCCTGGGGGGGGACTTCTACGAGCAGTACTTC
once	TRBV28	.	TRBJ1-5	CASGLPAFPDNQPQHF	TGTGCCAGCGGGCTCCCAGCTTTCCCCGATAATCAGCCCCAGCATTTT
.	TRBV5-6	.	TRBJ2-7	CASSLIIGERSYEQYF	TGTGCCAGCAGCTTGATAATCGGCGAGAGGTCCTACGAGCAGTACTTC
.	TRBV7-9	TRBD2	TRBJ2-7	CASSPPGGTGRSSYEQYF	TGTGCCAGCAGCCCGCCGGGGGGGACGGGGCGCTCCTCCTACGAGCAGTACTTC